The 25 T cell receptor beta chains below come from one sample, sequenced in a study of cytomegalovirus exposure and HLA in healthy donors. With 60 Vbeta and 13 Jbeta primers, the PCR was carried out. Method: immunoSEQ multiplex PCR; TCRdb's copy keeps in-frame clones and lacks some. The table lists about 38,000 clones, with approximately 9% in the top ten. Input material: PBMCs. Receptor source: a man aged 35 to 55 in good health and CMV-seropositive.

V gene TRBV4-2 combines with J gene TRBJ1-2; tentative D call: TRBD1 (5 bases). Germline CDR1 and CDR2: LGHNA and YNFKEQ. Deletions cut 0 bases from V and 4 bases from J, with 15 bases between. The CDR3 runs 16 residues. This CDR3 reads CASSQDHQGRIYGYTF. The CDR3, as DNA: TGTGCCAGCAGCCAAGATCATCAGGGCAGAATCTATGGCTACACCTTC.

This chain joins TRBV11-2 and TRBJ1-6; D possibly corresponds to TRBD1 (6 bases). This CDR3 comprises 14 residues. V lost 3 bases and J 7 bases, leaving 10 bases between the germline ends. Per germline, CDR1 SGHAT and CDR2 FQNNGV. DNA of the CDR3: TGTGCCAGCAGCTTCTACAGGGAGAATTCACCCCTCCACTTT. This codes for CASSFYRENSPLHF.

The chain couples TRBV5-6 to TRBJ1-2, with a weak D call TRBD1 (5 bases). CDR1 is SGHDT, CDR2 YYEEEE, per germline. This CDR3 has 15 residues. V gave up 0 bases and J gave up 11 bases, with 20 bases separating them. The DNA for the CDR3 is TGTGCCAGCAGCTTGGGACAGTCGAAGGAAAAGGGTTACACCTTC. This sequence encodes CASSLGQSKEKGYTF.

The chain recombines TRBV5-1 with TRBJ2-3; D uncertain. Germline CDR1 is SGHRS and CDR2 is YFSETQ. The V gene lost 4 bases and the J gene lost 3 bases, with 12 bases spanning the gap. This CDR3 comprises 14 residues. The CDR3 DNA is TGCGCCAGCAGCATTGGATCTAGTACAGATACGCAGTATTTT. Its translation: CASSIGSSTDTQYF.

The genes are TRBV6-1 and TRBJ2-5; 7 positions agree with TRBD2. TRBJ2-7 explains the end of the DNA better; the J call may be wrong. Germline values: CDR1 MNHNS, CDR2 SASEGT. CDR3 length: 13 residues. CDR3 region: CASRPASGFEQYF. CDR3 in DNA: TGTGCCAGCAGGCCTGCTAGCGGCTTCGAGCAGTACTTC.

V usage is TRBV12-5 and J usage is TRBJ2-1; no clear D gene. CDR1 and CDR2 from the germline V gene are LGHNT and FRNRAP. The CDR3 contains 11 residues. Trimming removed 5 bases from V and 4 bases from J, with 3 bases in between. CDR3 sequence (DNA): TGTGCTAGTGGTCTATACAATGAGCAGTTCTTC. Amino acid sequence: CASGLYNEQFF.

The rearrangement joins TRBV2 to TRBJ1-1; no clear D. Trimming removed 6 bases from V and 0 bases from J, with 8 bases in between. The CDR3 is 13 residues long. Germline V gene data show CDR1 as SNHLY and CDR2 as FYNNEI. The CDR3 sequence is CASSVHVNTEAFF. Written as DNA, the CDR3 is TGTGCCAGCAGCGTACACGTGAACACTGAAGCTTTCTTT.

The chain links TRBV4-1 to TRBJ1-5; 7 nucleotides agree with TRBD1. This CDR3 has 16 amino acids. Germline CDR1 MGHRA, CDR2 YSYEKL. J was trimmed by 5 bases and V by 2 bases; bases with no gene match: 9. CDR3 sequence reads: CASSQTTGQRDQPQHF. CDR3 bases: TGCGCCAGCAGCCAAACTACGGGACAGCGCGATCAGCCCCAGCATTTT.

The chain uses TRBV4-1 and TRBJ1-4; D gene unclear. The CDR3 has 15 residues. The germline gives CDR1 MGHRA, CDR2 YSYEKL. V was shortened by 4 bases and J by 8 bases, with 17 bases between the two germline ends. As DNA, the CDR3 is TGCGCCAGCAGCCGGTCGGGGAGGTTTGAAGAAAAACTGTTTTTT. It codes for CASSRSGRFEEKLFF.

The CDR3 here is CASSLDGGRVEQFF. The CDR3 DNA follows: TGTGCCAGCAGCTTAGATGGGGGCAGGGTTGAGCAGTTCTTC. The chain is built from TRBV7-2 and TRBJ2-1, with D possibly being TRBD1 (6 bases). Germline values: CDR1 SGHTA, CDR2 FQGNSA. V was cut by 1 base and J by 9 bases, with 13 bases left in between. CDR3 length: 14 residues.

The V gene is TRBV27, the J gene TRBJ1-5, with D perhaps matching TRBD1 (6 bases). This CDR3 contains 14 residues. CDR1 and CDR2 (germline): MNHEY, SMNVEV (reference sequence). V gave up 6 bases and J gave up 6 bases, with 15 bases separating them. CDR3 DNA: TGTGCCAGCAGAGCACAGGGTAGTGGTCAGCCCCAGCATTTT. Amino acid sequence: CASRAQGSGQPQHF.

The chain recombines TRBV11-2 with TRBJ1-1; possible D gene TRBD1, 6 bases. This CDR3 has 15 residues. V lost 0 bases and J lost 6, with 14 bases in between. The germline CDR1 and CDR2 sequences are SGHAT and FQNNGV. The CDR3 spells CASSLEVGGGPEAFF. CDR3 bases: TGTGCCAGCAGCTTAGAGGTGGGCGGGGGCCCTGAAGCTTTCTTT.

The V call is TRBV7-2, the J call TRBJ2-3; TRBD2 matches at 7 bases. This CDR3 has 16 amino acids. Trimming removed 0 bases from V and 7 bases from J; junction bases left unmatched: 10. Germline V CDR1 and CDR2: SGHTA, FQGNSA. The CDR3 loop is CASSLAGGEVKNTQYF. In nucleotides, the CDR3 is TGTGCCAGCAGCTTAGCGGGAGGGGAGGTTAAAAATACGCAGTATTTT.

V and J are TRBV2 and TRBJ1-2, with D unresolved. Trimming removed 6 bases from V and 4 bases from J, with 9 bases in between. The CDR3 loop spans 12 amino acids. In germline, CDR1 is SNHLY, CDR2 FYNNEI. The CDR3 here is CASRLEAYGYTF. The CDR3 bases are TGTGCCAGCAGGCTCGAGGCCTATGGCTACACCTTC.

This chain uses TRBV13 with TRBJ2-3; no definite D call. The V gene lost 5 bases and the J gene lost 0 bases, with 6 bases spanning the gap. The germline V gene has CDR1 PRHDT and CDR2 FYEKMQ (reference sequence). This CDR3 region has 13 residues. The CDR3 nucleotides are TGTGCCAGCAGCACTTATAGCACAGATACGCAGTATTTT. Its translation is CASSTYSTDTQYF.

Comments on this clone: Other DNA sequences of this sample code for an identical CDR3. This sequence joins TRBV7-2 and TRBJ1-1; 10 nucleotides align to TRBD1. This CDR3 region has 13 residues. The trim removed 5 bases at V and 4 bases at J, leaving 1 base unmatched. Germline V gene sequence: CDR1 SGHTA, CDR2 FQGNSA. The CDR3 DNA reads TGTGCCAGCAGCGGGGACAGGGGCACTGAAGCTTTCTTT. Its translation: CASSGDRGTEAFF. The variable domain in full, with the rest retrieved from reference TRBV7-2 and TRBJ1-1, is GAGVSQSPSNKVTEKGKDVELRCDPISGHTALYWYRQSLGQGLEFLIYFQGNSAPDKSGLPSDRFSAERTGGSVSTLTIQRTQQEDSAVYLCASSGDRGTEAFFGQGTRLTVV.

The rearrangement links TRBV5-1 to TRBJ2-7, with TRBD1 as a possible D gene (6 bases). The CDR3 totals 13 residues. The germline CDR1 and CDR2 sequences are SGHRS and YFSETQ. Trimming removed 4 bases at V and 1 base at J, with 9 bases between. The CDR3: CASSPDRSYEQYF. CDR3 bases: TGCGCCAGCAGCCCGGACAGATCCTACGAGCAGTACTTC.

The V gene is TRBV18, the J gene TRBJ1-1; tentative D call: TRBD1 (5 bases). The CDR3 has 13 residues. The ends were cut back, 2 bases at V and 3 bases at J, with 7 bases in the middle. In germline, CDR1 is KGHSH, CDR2 LQKENI. CDR3 nucleotide sequence: TGTGCCAGCTCACCATCAGGGTACACTGAAGCTTTCTTT. Translating it yields CASSPSGYTEAFF.

The V gene is TRBV6-6, the J gene TRBJ2-7, with TRBD2 identical over 9 bases. This CDR3 region has 14 residues. V gave up 6 bases and J gave up 5 bases; unmatched junction bases: 8. Looked up from germline, CDR1 is MNHNY and CDR2 is SVGAGI (reference sequence). CDR3 sequence: CASRLAGEGNEQYF. The CDR3 bases are TGTGCCAGCAGGTTAGCGGGAGAGGGGAACGAGCAGTACTTC.

The J gene is TRBJ2-2, the V gene TRBV5-1, with 8 bases identical to TRBD2. The CDR3 has 15 amino acids. Germline loops: CDR1 SGHRS, CDR2 YFSETQ. The V segment lost 0 bases and the J segment 7 bases; nucleotides outside the gene matches: 5. The CDR3 is CASSLVAGGYGELFF. CDR3 coding DNA: TGCGCCAGCAGCTTGGTTGCGGGAGGATACGGGGAGCTGTTTTTT. Full variable domain (missing parts from reference TRBV5-1 and TRBJ2-2): KAGVTQTPRYLIKTRGQQVTLSCSPISGHRSVSWYQQTPGQGLQFLFEYFSETQRNKGNFPGRFSGRQFSNSRSEMNVSTLELGDSALYLCASSLVAGGYGELFFGEGSRLTVL.

The rearrangement joins TRBV2 to TRBJ1-5; D call uncertain. The CDR3 runs to 13 residues. The V and J ends lost 2 bases and 3 bases respectively, with 5 bases between them. Germline V gives CDR1 SNHLY, CDR2 FYNNEI. The CDR3 DNA reads TGTGCCAGCAGTGAACTCCCCAATCAGCCCCAGCATTTT. Residues: CASSELPNQPQHF. Combining the CDR3 with reference TRBV2 and TRBJ1-5 gives the whole variable domain EPEVTQTPSHQVTQMGQEVILRCVPISNHLYFYWYRQILGQKVEFLVSFYNNEISEKSEIFDDQFSVERPDGSNFTLKIRSTKLEDSAMYFCASSELPNQPQHFGDGTRLSIL.

The chain has TRBV5-1 and TRBJ2-6; D not resolved. V gave up 1 base and J gave up 0 bases, with 5 bases separating them. This CDR3 has 15 amino acids. CDR1 and CDR2 (germline): SGHRS, YFSETQ. This chain's CDR3 is CASSLLSSGANVLTF. DNA for the CDR3: TGCGCCAGCAGCTTGCTTAGCTCTGGGGCCAACGTCCTGACTTTC. Complete variable domain (other parts from reference TRBV5-1 and TRBJ2-6): KAGVTQTPRYLIKTRGQQVTLSCSPISGHRSVSWYQQTPGQGLQFLFEYFSETQRNKGNFPGRFSGRQFSNSRSEMNVSTLELGDSALYLCASSLLSSGANVLTFGAGSRLTVL.

This chain connects TRBV29-1 to TRBJ2-7, with D possibly matching TRBD2 (5 bases). This CDR3 has 12 residues. CDR1 and CDR2 (germline): SQVTM, ANQGSEA. V was cut by 4 bases and J by 2 bases, with 9 bases left in between. The CDR3, as DNA: TGCAGCGTTGCCTGGGGAGCCTACGAGCAGTACTTC. This codes for CSVAWGAYEQYF.

The chain carries TRBV4-1 and TRBJ2-7; D perhaps matches TRBD2 (5 bases). The CDR3 has 15 amino acids. Trimming removed 1 base from V and 2 bases from J, with 12 bases in between. Germline loops: CDR1 MGHRA, CDR2 YSYEKL. CDR3 sequence (DNA): TGCGCCAGCAGCCAAGGGCCCGGGATCCCCTACGAGCAGTACTTC. Its translation is CASSQGPGIPYEQYF.

As concerns this clone: The junction shows a germline mismatch at one end, possibly a read error. Other nucleotide sequences from this sample produce the same CDR3. CDR3 in amino acids: CASSYSKAPGTDTQYF. DNA of the CDR3: TGTGCCAGCAGCTACTCGAAGGCCCCGGGGACAGATACGCAGTATTTT. V is TRBV6-6 and J is TRBJ2-3; D might be TRBD2 (5 bases). From germline, CDR1 is MNHNY and CDR2 SVGAGI (reference sequence). The CDR3 loop spans 16 amino acids.